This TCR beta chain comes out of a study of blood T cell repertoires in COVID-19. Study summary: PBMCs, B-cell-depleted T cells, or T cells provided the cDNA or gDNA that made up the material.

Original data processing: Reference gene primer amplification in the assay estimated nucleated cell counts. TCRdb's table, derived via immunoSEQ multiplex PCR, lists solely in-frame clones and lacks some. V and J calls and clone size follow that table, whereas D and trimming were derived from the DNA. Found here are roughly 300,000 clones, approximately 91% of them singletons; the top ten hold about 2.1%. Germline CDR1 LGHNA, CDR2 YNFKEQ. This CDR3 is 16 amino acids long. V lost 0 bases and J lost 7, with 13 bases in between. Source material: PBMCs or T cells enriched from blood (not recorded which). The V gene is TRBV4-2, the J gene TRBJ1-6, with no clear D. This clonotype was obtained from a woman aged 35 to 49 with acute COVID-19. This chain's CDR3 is CASSQDPAGGNSPLHF. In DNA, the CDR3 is TGTGCCAGCAGCCAAGATCCGGCCGGCGGGAATTCACCCCTCCACTTT.